The clone carrying this TCR beta chain was detected only a few times. No antigen is known for it. The sample belongs to a study of T cells after yellow fever vaccination. Study observations and caveats: Abundant contaminating clonotypes from the bulk population could appear in FACS-sorted repertoires. Relatively few clonotypes were ones that appeared in both CD4 and CD8 compartments. Re-detected after boosting: most primary clones, approximately 97% of CD4 and 80% to 90% of CD8.

TCRdb re-called the 5' RACE reads with MiXCR, one entry per CDR3 protein. The sample carries 450,000 to 600,000 distinct CDR3 sequences, approximately 13% recorded once. The material was PBMCs, obtained on the day of the yellow fever booster vaccination. This receptor was identified in a man aged 25 to 45 who received the YFV17D yellow fever vaccine.

The CDR3 nucleotides are TGTGCCATCAGTGATCCTTACACTGAAGCTTTCTTT. Amino acid sequence: CAISDPYTEAFF. The genes are TRBV10-3 and TRBJ1-1; D gene uncertain. V dropped 3 bases and J dropped 3 bases, with 5 bases sitting between them. The CDR3 contains 12 residues. Per the germline V gene, CDR1 is ENHRY and CDR2 is SYGVKD.